These T cell receptor beta chains were read from a single sample in a study of T cells after yellow fever vaccination. TCRdb recomputed calls from the 5' RACE reads with MiXCR, one row per CDR3 protein. The sample carries 300,000 to 400,000 distinct CDR3 sequences, under 15% recorded once. The sequenced sample was CD4+ T cells sorted from PBMCs, obtained 15 days after the yellow fever booster vaccination. These receptor sequences come from a young man who received the YFV17D yellow fever vaccine. Both conserved end residues are part of each CDR3. The order of the fields is CDR3 DNA, CDR3 protein, V gene, J gene, D gene, clone size. D genes are given only for firm matches. The listing skips clone size in some rows; elsewhere it reads once, few, many or a size class.

CDR3nt: TGCGCCAGCAGCCAAGATGTTCGCACTAATGAAAAACTGTTTTTT
CDR3aa: CASSQDVRTNEKLFF
v_gene: TRBV4-1
j_gene: TRBJ1-4
d_gene: -
abundance: -

CDR3nt: TGCAGTGCCAAACTCCTAGCGGGGGGGCCGGGTGAGCAGTTCTTC
CDR3aa: CSAKLLAGGPGEQFF
v_gene: TRBV20-1
j_gene: TRBJ2-1
d_gene: TRBD2
abundance: few

CDR3nt: TGCGCCAGCAGGAGGGGCAGGGACACAGATACGCAGTATTTT
CDR3aa: CASRRGRDTDTQYF
v_gene: TRBV5-1
j_gene: TRBJ2-3
d_gene: -
abundance: many

CDR3nt: TGTGCCAGCATCCCCACCGGGACTTACACAGATACGCAGTATTTT
CDR3aa: CASIPTGTYTDTQYF
v_gene: TRBV6-2/TRBV6-3
j_gene: TRBJ2-3
d_gene: -
abundance: -

CDR3nt: TGTGCCACCAGCAGAGAAGCGGGGGGGTACTACGAGCAGTACTTC
CDR3aa: CATSREAGGYYEQYF
v_gene: TRBV15
j_gene: TRBJ2-7
d_gene: TRBD2
abundance: few

CDR3nt: TGTGCCAGCCTCGGACTAGCGGGGATCACAGATACGCAGTATTTT
CDR3aa: CASLGLAGITDTQYF
v_gene: TRBV2
j_gene: TRBJ2-3
d_gene: TRBD2
abundance: few

CDR3nt: TGTGCCTGGAGTGTTTTCGGCTACACCTTC
CDR3aa: CAWSVFGYTF
v_gene: TRBV30
j_gene: TRBJ1-2
d_gene: -
abundance: few

CDR3nt: TGTGCCAGCAGGATCGGGGCAAACAGCGGTGAGCAGTTCTTC
CDR3aa: CASRIGANSGEQFF
v_gene: TRBV7-9
j_gene: TRBJ2-1
d_gene: -
abundance: -

CDR3nt: TGTGCCAGCAGCTTGGCGGGGGCTAATGAAAAACTGTTTTTT
CDR3aa: CASSLAGANEKLFF
v_gene: TRBV5-4
j_gene: TRBJ1-4
d_gene: -
abundance: many

CDR3nt: TGTGCCAGCAGCCCCCGGGACAGGCCGGCGGATACGCAGTATTTT
CDR3aa: CASSPRDRPADTQYF
v_gene: TRBV11-2
j_gene: TRBJ2-3
d_gene: TRBD1
abundance: few

CDR3nt: TGTGCCTGGAGCGGACAGGGGGTTCAGCCCCAGCATTTT
CDR3aa: CAWSGQGVQPQHF
v_gene: TRBV30
j_gene: TRBJ1-5
d_gene: TRBD1
abundance: many

CDR3nt: TGTGCCAGCTCACCAGGGGGGAACGGGCAGCCCCAGCATTTT
CDR3aa: CASSPGGNGQPQHF
v_gene: TRBV18
j_gene: TRBJ1-5
d_gene: -
abundance: -

CDR3nt: TGTGCCAGCAGTAAACGGGGACAGATCCAAGAGACCCAGTACTTC
CDR3aa: CASSKRGQIQETQYF
v_gene: TRBV27
j_gene: TRBJ2-5
d_gene: TRBD1
abundance: many

CDR3nt: TGTGCCAGCTCACTAAACCGGGCGTCCCATCAGCCCCAGCATTTT
CDR3aa: CASSLNRASHQPQHF
v_gene: TRBV18
j_gene: TRBJ1-5
d_gene: -
abundance: few

CDR3nt: TGTGCCAGCAGCTTATACGATAACTATGGCTACACCTTC
CDR3aa: CASSLYDNYGYTF
v_gene: TRBV7-6
j_gene: TRBJ1-2
d_gene: -
abundance: -

CDR3nt: TGTGCCAGTAGCGCCTCGGGGTCTGGGGCCAACGTCCTGACTTTC
CDR3aa: CASSASGSGANVLTF
v_gene: TRBV19
j_gene: TRBJ2-6
d_gene: -
abundance: few

CDR3nt: TGTGCCTGGAGTGCCCGACCCATCCGGTTGCGAGCTAACTATGGCTACACCTTC
CDR3aa: CAWSARPIRLRANYGYTF
v_gene: TRBV30
j_gene: TRBJ1-2
d_gene: -
abundance: few

CDR3nt: TGTGCCAGCAGCTTCGGACAGGGGCGGGGGACAGATACGCAGTATTTT
CDR3aa: CASSFGQGRGTDTQYF
v_gene: TRBV7-9
j_gene: TRBJ2-3
d_gene: TRBD1
abundance: -

CDR3nt: TGCAGTGCTAGATCAAGGACAGTAAAGAACACTGAAGCTTTCTTT
CDR3aa: CSARSRTVKNTEAFF
v_gene: TRBV20-1
j_gene: TRBJ1-1
d_gene: -
abundance: few

CDR3nt: TGTGCCAGCAGCCGCTGGGCTAACTATGGCTACACCTTC
CDR3aa: CASSRWANYGYTF
v_gene: TRBV14
j_gene: TRBJ1-2
d_gene: -
abundance: -

CDR3nt: TGTGCCAGCAGCTTCAGCAGGGGGGACACTGAAGCTTTCTTT
CDR3aa: CASSFSRGDTEAFF
v_gene: TRBV7-3
j_gene: TRBJ1-1
d_gene: TRBD1
abundance: many

CDR3nt: TGTGCCAGCTCACCACTCGGGGCCCAAGAGACCCAGTACTTC
CDR3aa: CASSPLGAQETQYF
v_gene: TRBV18
j_gene: TRBJ2-5
d_gene: -
abundance: few

CDR3nt: TGCAGTGCTGCCCCTACGAATCAAGGCGCCTACGAGCAGTACTTC
CDR3aa: CSAAPTNQGAYEQYF
v_gene: TRBV20-1
j_gene: TRBJ2-7
d_gene: -
abundance: -

CDR3nt: TGCAGTGCTAGAGACCGGGACTATACTTTCTTT
CDR3aa: CSARDRDYTFF
v_gene: TRBV20-1
j_gene: TRBJ1-1
d_gene: -
abundance: -

CDR3nt: TGTGCCAGCAGCGTATCTCAGGGTTGGGGCGGCTACACCTTC
CDR3aa: CASSVSQGWGGYTF
v_gene: TRBV9
j_gene: TRBJ1-2
d_gene: -
abundance: -

CDR3nt: TGTGCCAGCAGCTTAGATCGGGGGGTGAACACTGAAGCTTTCTTT
CDR3aa: CASSLDRGVNTEAFF
v_gene: TRBV11-2
j_gene: TRBJ1-1
d_gene: -
abundance: few

CDR3nt: TGTGCCAGCAGTTATCACTCGGCGTCCTATAATTCACCCCTCCACTTT
CDR3aa: CASSYHSASYNSPLHF
v_gene: TRBV12-3/TRBV12-4
j_gene: TRBJ1-6
d_gene: -
abundance: few

CDR3nt: TGTGCCAGCAGTGACTTATCCGCGGGGAATTCTGAGCAGTTCTTC
CDR3aa: CASSDLSAGNSEQFF
v_gene: TRBV6-4
j_gene: TRBJ2-1
d_gene: -
abundance: -

CDR3nt: TGTGCCAGCACCCTCGAGAGGGTAGGAGGCTACACCTTC
CDR3aa: CASTLERVGGYTF
v_gene: TRBV12-3/TRBV12-4
j_gene: TRBJ1-2
d_gene: -
abundance: -

CDR3nt: TGTGCCAGTTGGGATAAGGCAGGGACAAAAGCTTTCTTT
CDR3aa: CASWDKAGTKAFF
v_gene: TRBV2
j_gene: TRBJ1-1
d_gene: -
abundance: -

CDR3nt: TGTGCCAGCAGTTTATATGGGACCGGCACCTACGAGCAGTACTTC
CDR3aa: CASSLYGTGTYEQYF
v_gene: TRBV27
j_gene: TRBJ2-7
d_gene: -
abundance: few

CDR3nt: TGCGCCAGCAGCCCTCTCTATGAGGTAATCAGCTATGGCTACACCTTC
CDR3aa: CASSPLYEVISYGYTF
v_gene: TRBV5-1
j_gene: TRBJ1-2
d_gene: -
abundance: -

CDR3nt: TGTGCCAGCAGCGTAGAGGAAGCTAACTATGGCTACACCTTC
CDR3aa: CASSVEEANYGYTF
v_gene: TRBV9
j_gene: TRBJ1-2
d_gene: -
abundance: few

CDR3nt: TGTGCCAGCAGCGTGGACAGGGGATCCTACGAGCAGTACTTC
CDR3aa: CASSVDRGSYEQYF
v_gene: TRBV12-3/TRBV12-4
j_gene: TRBJ2-7
d_gene: TRBD1
abundance: -

CDR3nt: TGTGCCACCAGTGATACGGACAGGCAGCAGTTCTTC
CDR3aa: CATSDTDRQQFF
v_gene: TRBV24-1
j_gene: TRBJ2-1
d_gene: TRBD1
abundance: few

CDR3nt: TGCGCCAGCGGACGGGGCTCTGGTGGGGCCAACGTCCTGACTTTC
CDR3aa: CASGRGSGGANVLTF
v_gene: TRBV4-1
j_gene: TRBJ2-6
d_gene: -
abundance: -

CDR3nt: TGTGCCAGCAGCGTAGAGCAGGGCCAAGAGACCCAGTACTTC
CDR3aa: CASSVEQGQETQYF
v_gene: TRBV9
j_gene: TRBJ2-5
d_gene: -
abundance: -

CDR3nt: TGTGCCAGCAGTTTCCGGGACAGGGGCACCGGGGAGCTGTTTTTT
CDR3aa: CASSFRDRGTGELFF
v_gene: TRBV2
j_gene: TRBJ2-2
d_gene: TRBD1
abundance: few

CDR3nt: TGTGCCACCAGTGATCCGAGGACAGGGTGGACCGGGGAGCTGTTTTTT
CDR3aa: CATSDPRTGWTGELFF
v_gene: TRBV24-1
j_gene: TRBJ2-2
d_gene: TRBD1
abundance: -

CDR3nt: TGTGCCAGCAGCCAAGATCTTGGTGGAGGGGGACAAGAGACCCAGTACTTC
CDR3aa: CASSQDLGGGGQETQYF
v_gene: TRBV4-2
j_gene: TRBJ2-5
d_gene: -
abundance: few

CDR3nt: TGCGCCAGCAGCTCCTTAGCGGGGGGCCCAGATACGCAGTATTTT
CDR3aa: CASSSLAGGPDTQYF
v_gene: TRBV5-1
j_gene: TRBJ2-3
d_gene: TRBD2
abundance: few

CDR3nt: TGTGCCGTGGGAAACACCATATATTTT
CDR3aa: CAVGNTIYF
v_gene: TRBV7-9
j_gene: TRBJ1-3
d_gene: -
abundance: -

CDR3nt: TGTGCCAGCAGAACCCGCAGGGACGTATCTGGGGCCAACGTCCTGACTTTC
CDR3aa: CASRTRRDVSGANVLTF
v_gene: TRBV7-2
j_gene: TRBJ2-6
d_gene: -
abundance: -

CDR3nt: TGTGCCAGCAGTTACCCGGGGGAGACCGCTCTTTGGTTGGCCAAAAACATTCAGTACTTC
CDR3aa: CASSYPGETALWLAKNIQYF
v_gene: TRBV6-5
j_gene: TRBJ2-4
d_gene: -
abundance: many

CDR3nt: TGTGCCACCAGCAGAGATTCCAAACACTATGGCTACACCTTC
CDR3aa: CATSRDSKHYGYTF
v_gene: TRBV15
j_gene: TRBJ1-2
d_gene: -
abundance: -

CDR3nt: TGTGCCAGCAGCTCTCAGTTAAATCAGCCCCAGCATTTT
CDR3aa: CASSSQLNQPQHF
v_gene: TRBV7-2
j_gene: TRBJ1-5
d_gene: -
abundance: many

CDR3nt: TGTGCCAGCCAAGACTCGCAGGGCGGCAAAAACATTCAGTACTTC
CDR3aa: CASQDSQGGKNIQYF
v_gene: TRBV6-6
j_gene: TRBJ2-4
d_gene: -
abundance: few

CDR3nt: TGTGCCAGCAGTGAATATGCGGGCGTGTATGGCTACACCTTC
CDR3aa: CASSEYAGVYGYTF
v_gene: TRBV25-1
j_gene: TRBJ1-2
d_gene: -
abundance: -

CDR3nt: TGTGCCAGCAGTTTATTACAGGCCATCTCCTACAATGAGCAGTTCTTC
CDR3aa: CASSLLQAISYNEQFF
v_gene: TRBV12-3/TRBV12-4
j_gene: TRBJ2-1
d_gene: -
abundance: few

CDR3nt: TGCGCCAGCAGCTTAAACCCCGGGACACCCTCTATGTCGCAGTACTTC
CDR3aa: CASSLNPGTPSMSQYF
v_gene: TRBV5-1
j_gene: TRBJ2-7
d_gene: -
abundance: -

CDR3nt: TGCAGTGCTAGAGATCCCAGCGGGGGGCTCTATGAGCAGTTCTTC
CDR3aa: CSARDPSGGLYEQFF
v_gene: TRBV20-1
j_gene: TRBJ2-1
d_gene: TRBD2
abundance: -

CDR3nt: TGTGCCAGCACCGCGACAGGGTACGCCACTGAAGCTTTCTTT
CDR3aa: CASTATGYATEAFF
v_gene: TRBV12-3/TRBV12-4
j_gene: TRBJ1-1
d_gene: TRBD1
abundance: -

CDR3nt: TGTGCCAGCAGCTCTATCCCTTTAGGGAAGCAGTATTTT
CDR3aa: CASSSIPLGKQYF
v_gene: TRBV7-2
j_gene: TRBJ2-3
d_gene: -
abundance: few

CDR3nt: TGTGCCAGGGGGAAGGCGAGGTTCTTC
CDR3aa: CARGKARFF
v_gene: TRBV6-2/TRBV6-3
j_gene: TRBJ2-1
d_gene: -
abundance: few

CDR3nt: TGTGCCAGCTACACCCAGGGGTTTTACACTGAAGCTTTCTTT
CDR3aa: CASYTQGFYTEAFF
v_gene: TRBV28
j_gene: TRBJ1-1
d_gene: -
abundance: few

CDR3nt: TGTGCCAGCAGCCGCCAGAACAGGGGGCGGACCTATGGCTACACCTTC
CDR3aa: CASSRQNRGRTYGYTF
v_gene: TRBV4-2
j_gene: TRBJ1-2
d_gene: TRBD1
abundance: many

CDR3nt: TGTGCCAGTAGTACCCGACTCGGGGGTCGGGCAGATACGCAGTATTTT
CDR3aa: CASSTRLGGRADTQYF
v_gene: TRBV19
j_gene: TRBJ2-3
d_gene: -
abundance: -

CDR3nt: TGCGCCAGCAGCTTGGCCGGGACAAATCAGCCCCAGCATTTT
CDR3aa: CASSLAGTNQPQHF
v_gene: TRBV5-1
j_gene: TRBJ1-5
d_gene: -
abundance: few

CDR3nt: TGTGCCACCGCGACAGGGCTGGAGACCCAGTACTTC
CDR3aa: CATATGLETQYF
v_gene: TRBV5-6
j_gene: TRBJ2-5
d_gene: TRBD1
abundance: few

CDR3nt: TGCGCCAGCAGCCTAAACAGGGGAGAGGATACGCAGTATTTT
CDR3aa: CASSLNRGEDTQYF
v_gene: TRBV4-3
j_gene: TRBJ2-3
d_gene: TRBD1
abundance: -